This T cell receptor beta chain was captured by sequencing in a study of cytomegalovirus exposure and HLA in healthy donors. For the study at large: The early release's HLA-typed donors yielded 80 million to 95 million unique TCRs.

The CDR3 spans 19 residues. Per germline, CDR1 LNHNV and CDR2 YYDKDF (reference sequence). The V gene end was trimmed by 4 bases and the J gene end by 5 bases; junction bases not matched to a gene: 18. In its sample, this clone was seen a few times. The target antigen is unknown. Findings of the study overall: Among donors in an Asian-associated ancestry cluster, a later analysis reportedly found fewer N-insertions than the approximately 670-donor mean.

A multiplex PCR was run with 60 Vbeta primers and 13 Jbeta primers. Here immunoSEQ multiplex PCR was the method, and the copy in TCRdb shows in-frame clones only, minus some. The sample has roughly 180,000 clones, about four fifths seen once. Sequencing was done on a sample of PBMCs. The TCR originated in a man aged 40-49 years in good health and CMV-seronegative. This sequence joins TRBV15 and TRBJ2-3; 10 bases match TRBD1. CDR3 sequence (DNA): TGTGCCACCAGCAATTCCAAAGACCGACAGGGGGCGAGGCGAGATACGCAGTATTTT. Residues: CATSNSKDRQGARRDTQYF.